The sample holds a few counts of the clone carrying this T cell receptor (beta chain). CDR3 length: 15 amino acids. CDR1 is SEHNR and CDR2 is FQNEAQ in the germline V gene (reference sequence). Unmatched junction bases numbered 5, after V lost 3 bases and J lost 3 bases. This record comes from a study of blood T cells in healthy people across ages. A second about 7 to 11 cycle PCR used barcoded and J-beta primers. TCRdb processed the 5' RACE reads anew with MiXCR; each CDR3 protein has one entry. The data contain just under 550,000 distinct CDR3 sequences, around 24% of them singletons. This sample also belongs to another study, concerning T cells of mothers and their children. Turning to that study: Sequencing revealed no T cell clones that were persistent and microchimeric.

J is TRBJ1-1 and V is TRBV7-9; 9 bases map to TRBD1. This receptor was obtained from a boy between 10 and 17 years old in good health. Sequenced input: blood. The CDR3 bases are TGTGCCAGCAGCTTCTATCGACAGGGGGACACTGAAGCTTTCTTT. It yields the protein CASSFYRQGDTEAFF. The complete variable domain, with remaining parts taken from reference TRBV7-9 and TRBJ1-1, reads DTGVSQNPRHKITKRGQNVTFRCDPISEHNRLYWYRQTLGQGPEFLTYFQNEAQLEKSRLLSDRFSAERPKGSFSTLEIQRTEQGDSAMYLCASSFYRQGDTEAFFGQGTRLTVV.